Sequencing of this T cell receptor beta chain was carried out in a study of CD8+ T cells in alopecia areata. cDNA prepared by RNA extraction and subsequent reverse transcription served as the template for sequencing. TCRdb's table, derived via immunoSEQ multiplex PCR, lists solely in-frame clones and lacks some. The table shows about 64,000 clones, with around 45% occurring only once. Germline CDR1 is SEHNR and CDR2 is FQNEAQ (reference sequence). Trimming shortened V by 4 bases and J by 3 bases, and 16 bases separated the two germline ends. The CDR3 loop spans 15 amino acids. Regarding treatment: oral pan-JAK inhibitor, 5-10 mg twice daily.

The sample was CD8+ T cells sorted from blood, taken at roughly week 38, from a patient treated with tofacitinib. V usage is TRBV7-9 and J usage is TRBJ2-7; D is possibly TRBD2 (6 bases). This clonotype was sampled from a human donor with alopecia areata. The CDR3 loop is CASSSQGLNNYEQYF. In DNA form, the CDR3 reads TGTGCCAGCAGCTCCCAGGGACTGAATAACTACGAGCAGTACTTC.